This TCR beta chain was identified during a study of early stage breast cancer tumors. Findings and caveats of the study: Enriched TCRB sequences shared across patients were mostly commonly generated sequences.

Measured with immunoSEQ multiplex PCR; TCRdb has only the in-frame clones, and not every one. Of nearly 70,000 clones listed, 65% to 85% are singletons. For this clone: The antigen is undetermined.

This CDR3 has 14 residues. The germline V gene has CDR1 ENHRY and CDR2 SYGVKD. After removal of 5 bases from V and 1 base from J, the junction contained 5 bases not matched to a gene. The receptor comes from a person in their forties with breast cancer. Input material: blood. The J gene is TRBJ2-7, the V gene TRBV10-3; 7 nucleotides agree with TRBD1. The CDR3 loop is CAISPTGTSYEQYF. The CDR3 coding sequence is TGTGCCATCAGTCCGACAGGGACATCCTACGAGCAGTACTTC.